This TCR beta chain was found in a study of PD-1 blockade in classical Hodgkin lymphoma. Sequenced by immunoSEQ multiplex PCR; TCRdb stores in-frame clones only, minus some. This sample yields roughly 12,000 clones, of which around four fifths are seen a single time; approximately 25% belongs to the top ten. Study results and caveats: What drove the repertoire differences, possibly disease activity or prior therapy, has not been defined.

Relapse after autologous stem cell transplantation occurred in every patient, and brentuximab vedotin exposure varied. The investigators isolated CD8+ T cells from thawed PBMCs using magnetic negative selection. Only a few counts were recorded for this clone. Its antigen is unidentified. The CDR3 has 12 residues. CDR1 MNHEY and CDR2 SMNVEV come from the germline V gene (reference sequence). Trimming at V came to 8 bases and at J to 3 bases, leaving 3 bases not matched to a gene. The chain has TRBV27 and TRBJ2-7, with 8 bases lining up with TRBD1. This TCR came from a human donor with classical Hodgkin lymphoma. The specimen comprised CD8+ T cells from blood, sampled at baseline. Written as DNA, the CDR3 is TGTGCCAGCTGGACAGGGAACTACGAGCAGTACTTC. Protein product: CASWTGNYEQYF.